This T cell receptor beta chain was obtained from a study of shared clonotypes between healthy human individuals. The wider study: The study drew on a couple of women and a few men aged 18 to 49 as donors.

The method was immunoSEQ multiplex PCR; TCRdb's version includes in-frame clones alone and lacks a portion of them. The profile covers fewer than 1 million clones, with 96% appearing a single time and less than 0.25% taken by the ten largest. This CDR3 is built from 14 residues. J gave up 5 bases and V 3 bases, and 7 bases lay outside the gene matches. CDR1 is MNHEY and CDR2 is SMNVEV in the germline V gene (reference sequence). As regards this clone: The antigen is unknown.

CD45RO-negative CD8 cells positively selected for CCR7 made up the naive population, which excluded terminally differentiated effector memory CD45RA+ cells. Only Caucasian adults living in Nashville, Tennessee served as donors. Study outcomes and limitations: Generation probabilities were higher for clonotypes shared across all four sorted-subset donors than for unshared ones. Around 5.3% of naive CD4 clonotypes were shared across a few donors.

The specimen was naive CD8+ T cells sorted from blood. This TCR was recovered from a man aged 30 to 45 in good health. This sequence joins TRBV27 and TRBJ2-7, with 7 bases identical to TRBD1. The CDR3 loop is CASSFSRGRNEQYF. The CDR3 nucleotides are TGTGCCAGCAGTTTCTCGAGGGGGCGAAACGAGCAGTACTTC.